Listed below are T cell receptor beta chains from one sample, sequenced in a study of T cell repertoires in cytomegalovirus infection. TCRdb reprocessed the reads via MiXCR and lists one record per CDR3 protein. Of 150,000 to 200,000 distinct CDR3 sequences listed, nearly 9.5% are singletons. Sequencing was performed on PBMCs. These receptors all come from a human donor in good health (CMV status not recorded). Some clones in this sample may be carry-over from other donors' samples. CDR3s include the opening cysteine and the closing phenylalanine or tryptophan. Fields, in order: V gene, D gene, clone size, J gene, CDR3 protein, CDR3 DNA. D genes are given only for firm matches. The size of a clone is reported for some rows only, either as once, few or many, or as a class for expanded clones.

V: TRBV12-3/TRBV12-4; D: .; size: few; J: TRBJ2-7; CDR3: CASSFSPLAGSYEQYF; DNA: TGTGCCAGCAGTTTTTCCCCCCTAGCTGGGTCCTACGAGCAGTACTTC
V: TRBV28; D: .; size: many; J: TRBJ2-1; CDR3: CASKTGAYNEQFF; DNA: TGTGCCAGCAAAACCGGGGCCTACAATGAGCAGTTCTTC
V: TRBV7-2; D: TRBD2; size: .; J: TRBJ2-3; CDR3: CASSNSGGRTDTQYF; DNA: TGTGCCAGCAGCAATAGCGGGGGGCGCACAGATACGCAGTATTTT
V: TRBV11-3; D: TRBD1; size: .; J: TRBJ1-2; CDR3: CASSSGQVNYTF; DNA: TGTGCCAGCAGCTCGGGACAGGTGAACTACACCTTC
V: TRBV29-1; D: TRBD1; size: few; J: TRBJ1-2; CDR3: CSVIITTDRTNYGYTF; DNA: TGCAGCGTTATAATTACCACGGACAGGACCAACTATGGCTACACCTTC
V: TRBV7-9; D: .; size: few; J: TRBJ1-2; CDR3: CASRSDSYGYTF; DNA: TGTGCCAGCAGATCGGACAGCTATGGCTACACCTTC
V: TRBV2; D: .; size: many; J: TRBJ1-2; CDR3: CASSGGGRSYGYTF; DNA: TGTGCCAGCAGTGGCGGTGGCAGGTCCTATGGCTACACCTTC
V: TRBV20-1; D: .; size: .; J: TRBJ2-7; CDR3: CSARDRGGSGHEQYF; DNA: TGCAGTGCTAGAGATCGCGGGGGCTCCGGGCACGAGCAGTACTTC
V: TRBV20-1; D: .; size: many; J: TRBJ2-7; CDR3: CSALEGGRAYEQYF; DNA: TGCAGTGCCCTTGAAGGGGGACGGGCCTACGAGCAGTACTTC
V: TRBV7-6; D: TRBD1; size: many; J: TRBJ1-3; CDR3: CASSPRDSYSGNTIYF; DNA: TGTGCCAGCAGCCCTCGGGACAGCTACTCTGGAAACACCATATATTTT
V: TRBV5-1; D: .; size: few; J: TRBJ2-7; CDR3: CASSLGLRPSPYEQYF; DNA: TGCGCCAGCAGCTTGGGCCTCAGGCCCTCCCCCTACGAGCAGTACTTC
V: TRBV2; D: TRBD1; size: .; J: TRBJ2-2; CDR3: CASSDRRTGTNTGELFF; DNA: TGTGCCAGCAGTGACCGAAGGACAGGGACCAACACCGGGGAGCTGTTTTTT
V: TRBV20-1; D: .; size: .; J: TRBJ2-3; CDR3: CSALLSDTQYF; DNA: TGCAGTGCCCTTTTGTCAGATACGCAGTATTTT
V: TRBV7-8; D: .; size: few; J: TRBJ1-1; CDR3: CASSLAYRDTEAFF; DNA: TGTGCCAGCAGCTTAGCATACAGAGACACTGAAGCTTTCTTT
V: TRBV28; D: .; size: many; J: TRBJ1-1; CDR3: CASSLRTMNTEAFF; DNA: TGTGCCAGCAGTTTACGAACCATGAACACTGAAGCTTTCTTT